This TCR beta chain was sequenced for a study of control samples from healthy donors and cancer patients. The CDR3 totals 15 residues. Germline-derived CDR1 and CDR2 are SGHDN and FVKESK. The junction had 3 bases not matched to a gene; V was cut back by 3 bases and J by 2 bases. Repertoires were generated with immunoSEQ multiplex PCR, while TCRdb's copy carries only in-frame clones and drops some. The table includes approximately 140,000 clones, 94% detected once. The sequencing sample was made of blood. The chain combines TRBV14 with TRBJ2-3, with TRBD2 matching 9 bases. The clonotype originates from a middle-aged man in good health. In DNA form, the CDR3 reads TGTGCCAGCAGCCAGCGGGGGGGTCCCACAGATACGCAGTATTTT. It codes for CASSQRGGPTDTQYF. Looking up the rest from reference TRBV14 and TRBJ2-3 gives the full variable domain: EAGVTQFPSHSVIEKGQTVTLRCDPISGHDNLYWYRRVMGKEIKFLLHFVKESKQDESGMPNNRFLAERTGGTYSTLKVQPAELEDSGVYFCASSQRGGPTDTQYFGPGTRLTVL.